These T cell receptor beta chains were read from a single sample in a study. One entry per CDR3 protein, called by TCRdb with MiXCR from the 5' RACE reads. The sample carries approximately 47,000 distinct CDR3 sequences, roughly 28% recorded once. Input material: naive CD4+ T cells sorted from blood. These receptors all stem from a female donor with breast cancer. The CDR3 runs from the conserved cysteine through the conserved F or W. D genes are given only for firm matches. The listing skips clone size in some rows; elsewhere it reads once, few, many or a size class.

D: TRBD2
J: TRBJ2-1
length: 17
V: TRBV5-1
size: -
DNA: TGCGCCAGCAGCTATAACCCGGGACTAGCGGGATTCAATGAGCAGTTCTTC
CDR3: CASSYNPGLAGFNEQFF

D: TRBD1
J: TRBJ2-3
length: 15
V: TRBV6-1
size: many
DNA: TGTGCCAGCAGGCCCAACAGGGGTGGCACAGATACGCAGTATTTT
CDR3: CASRPNRGGTDTQYF

D: TRBD1
J: TRBJ1-1
length: 15
V: TRBV20-1
size: -
DNA: TGCAGTGCTAGAGAAGCCCAGGGGGCTTTCACTGAAGCTTTCTTT
CDR3: CSAREAQGAFTEAFF

D: TRBD2
J: TRBJ2-7
length: 19
V: TRBV12-3/TRBV12-4
size: few
DNA: TGTGCCAGCATACCCGACCGGGCTAGCGGGAGGACCGTGGGCTACGAGCAGTACTTC
CDR3: CASIPDRASGRTVGYEQYF

D: TRBD1
J: TRBJ1-4
length: 14
V: TRBV6-6
size: -
DNA: TGTGCCAGCAGTCCCAGGGGGGCTATAGAAAAACTGTTTTTT
CDR3: CASSPRGAIEKLFF

D: TRBD2
J: TRBJ2-7
length: 14
V: TRBV4-1
size: -
DNA: TGCGCCAGCAGCCGTCAGCGGGAGAATTACGAGCAGTACTTC
CDR3: CASSRQRENYEQYF

D: -
J: TRBJ2-7
length: 17
V: TRBV4-2
size: few
DNA: TGTGCCAGCAGCAAAACATATCAGCGTCAGGAGTCCTACGAGCAGTACTTC
CDR3: CASSKTYQRQESYEQYF

D: -
J: TRBJ2-1
length: 12
V: TRBV7-2
size: few
DNA: TGTGCCAGCAGCTTAGATAGGTCGGAGCAGTTCTTC
CDR3: CASSLDRSEQFF

D: -
J: TRBJ2-2
length: 13
V: TRBV5-1
size: -
DNA: TGCGCCAGCAGCTTGCGCCAGACCGGGGAGCTGTTTTTT
CDR3: CASSLRQTGELFF

D: -
J: TRBJ2-3
length: 13
V: TRBV5-1
size: -
DNA: TGCGCCAGCAGGGGTGGGATGACAGATACGCAGTATTTT
CDR3: CASRGGMTDTQYF

D: -
J: TRBJ2-3
length: 15
V: TRBV20-1
size: few
DNA: TGCAGTGCTAGAGATTGGGACACCCGCACAGATACGCAGTATTTT
CDR3: CSARDWDTRTDTQYF

D: -
J: TRBJ2-7
length: 12
V: TRBV20-1
size: -
DNA: TGCAGTGCTGTGGGCCAGGGGGGCGAGCAGTACTTC
CDR3: CSAVGQGGEQYF

D: -
J: TRBJ2-5
length: 15
V: TRBV9
size: many
DNA: TGTGCCAGCAGCCGAGGTGTTCGGTGGGATGAGACCCAGTACTTC
CDR3: CASSRGVRWDETQYF

D: TRBD1
J: TRBJ1-1
length: 14
V: TRBV3-1
size: -
DNA: TGTGCCAGCAGCCGAAACAGGGGGCGGACTGAAGCTTTCTTT
CDR3: CASSRNRGRTEAFF

D: TRBD2
J: TRBJ2-7
length: 14
V: TRBV6-6
size: -
DNA: TGTGCCAGCACCCATAGCGGGGGGAAGTACGAGCAGTACTTC
CDR3: CASTHSGGKYEQYF

D: -
J: TRBJ2-7
length: 14
V: TRBV9
size: -
DNA: TGTGCCAGCAGCGTTTCTGTCCTAGCTAGGGAGCAGTACTTC
CDR3: CASSVSVLAREQYF

D: -
J: TRBJ2-3
length: 13
V: TRBV4-3
size: -
DNA: TGCGCCAGCAGCCCAAGAATTCTGGATACGCAGTATTTT
CDR3: CASSPRILDTQYF

D: -
J: TRBJ2-6
length: 17
V: TRBV28
size: many
DNA: TGTGCCACCAACCACCGGGCCGTTTCCTCTGGGGCCAACGTCCTGACTTTC
CDR3: CATNHRAVSSGANVLTF

D: -
J: TRBJ2-3
length: 14
V: TRBV5-1
size: -
DNA: TGCGCCAGCAGCCAAGGAACAGGCACAGATACGCAGTATTTT
CDR3: CASSQGTGTDTQYF

D: TRBD1
J: TRBJ1-5
length: 16
V: TRBV7-6
size: -
DNA: TGTGCCGGCAGCACAGGGGGATGGACCGGCAATCAGCCCCAGCATTTT
CDR3: CAGSTGGWTGNQPQHF

D: -
J: TRBJ1-2
length: 14
V: TRBV21-1
size: once
DNA: TGTGCCAGCAGCAAAGAGGGACGGCGACGGGGCTACACCTTC
CDR3: CASSKEGRRRGYTF

D: -
J: TRBJ1-5
length: 13
V: TRBV20-1
size: few
DNA: TGCAGTGCTAAACAGGATAGCAATCAGCCCCAGCATTTT
CDR3: CSAKQDSNQPQHF

D: -
J: TRBJ1-1
length: 14
V: TRBV10-3
size: -
DNA: TGTGCCACCCGGACCCCAAGAAGGGGGACTGAAGCTTTCTTT
CDR3: CATRTPRRGTEAFF

D: TRBD1
J: TRBJ2-2
length: 16
V: TRBV6-1
size: few
DNA: TGTGCCAGCAGGGGCCGGACAGGCCAGGTGTCCGGGGAGCTGTTTTTT
CDR3: CASRGRTGQVSGELFF

D: -
J: TRBJ2-2
length: 16
V: TRBV12-3/TRBV12-4
size: few
DNA: TGTGCCAGCAGTTTGCTGGGCAGGAAAAGCACCGGGGAGCTGTTTTTT
CDR3: CASSLLGRKSTGELFF

D: -
J: TRBJ2-3
length: 16
V: TRBV5-5
size: -
DNA: TGTGCCAACAGCTTGATTGAGGTCAGGGCGACAGATACGCAGTATTTT
CDR3: CANSLIEVRATDTQYF

D: TRBD1
J: TRBJ1-1
length: 14
V: TRBV7-2
size: few
DNA: TGTGCCAGCAGCTCGAGGGGGCGCGGAGCTGAAGCTTTCTTT
CDR3: CASSSRGRGAEAFF

D: TRBD2
J: TRBJ2-3
length: 14
V: TRBV15
size: few
DNA: TGTGCCACCAGCCTGGGACTAGGCACAGATACGCAGTATTTT
CDR3: CATSLGLGTDTQYF

D: -
J: TRBJ2-2
length: 13
V: TRBV15
size: -
DNA: TGTGCCACCAGCAAACAGGGAGCCGGGGAGCTGTTTTTT
CDR3: CATSKQGAGELFF

D: -
J: TRBJ2-2
length: 13
V: TRBV9
size: -
DNA: TGTGCCAGCACGGGGACTGCCACCGGGGAGCTGTTTTTT
CDR3: CASTGTATGELFF

D: -
J: TRBJ1-6
length: 16
V: TRBV7-8
size: -
DNA: TGTGCCAGCAGCTTCGGCCTTGGGGACGGGGGGTCACCCCTCCACTTT
CDR3: CASSFGLGDGGSPLHF

D: TRBD2
J: TRBJ2-1
length: 18
V: TRBV28
size: -
DNA: TGTGCCAGCAGTTTATCTGTGGTGCGGGAGGGCCGGGGCAATGAGCAGTTCTTC
CDR3: CASSLSVVREGRGNEQFF

D: -
J: TRBJ1-1
length: 13
V: TRBV29-1
size: -
DNA: TGCAGCGTTGATTGGGGTTCAGGCACTGAAGCTTTCTTT
CDR3: CSVDWGSGTEAFF

D: TRBD1
J: TRBJ1-6
length: 15
V: TRBV6-5
size: many
DNA: TGTGCCAGCAGTTACAGGACAGGGGGAAGCTCACCCCTCCACTTT
CDR3: CASSYRTGGSSPLHF

D: -
J: TRBJ2-7
length: 12
V: TRBV12-3/TRBV12-4
size: -
DNA: TGTGCCAGCAGTCCAGACAGCCACGAGCAGTACTTC
CDR3: CASSPDSHEQYF

D: TRBD2
J: TRBJ2-3
length: 19
V: TRBV5-1
size: -
DNA: TGCGCCAGCAGCTTGGCGTCTAGCGGGGGGGCCCGAAGCACAGATACGCAGTATTTT
CDR3: CASSLASSGGARSTDTQYF

D: TRBD1
J: TRBJ2-7
length: 14
V: TRBV5-1
size: -
DNA: TGCGCCAGCAGCTTCGGGACAGGGGGCTACGAGCAGTACTTC
CDR3: CASSFGTGGYEQYF

D: -
J: TRBJ1-1
length: 14
V: TRBV21-1
size: -
DNA: TGTGCCAGCAGCAAAGCTAAGGGGGACACTGAAGCTTTCTTT
CDR3: CASSKAKGDTEAFF

D: -
J: TRBJ1-3
length: 13
V: TRBV9
size: -
DNA: TGTGCCAGCAGCGGGAGCTTCGGAAACACCATATATTTT
CDR3: CASSGSFGNTIYF

D: -
J: TRBJ2-1
length: 15
V: TRBV20-1
size: few
DNA: TGCAGTGCTAGGGGCGCGGGCAACACCTACAATGAGCAGTTCTTC
CDR3: CSARGAGNTYNEQFF

D: TRBD1
J: TRBJ2-3
length: 19
V: TRBV9
size: few
DNA: TGTGCCAGCAGCCCCGAAGTGGGGATGACAGGGGGCAGCACAGATACGCAGTATTTT
CDR3: CASSPEVGMTGGSTDTQYF

D: TRBD2
J: TRBJ2-7
length: 15
V: TRBV13
size: few
DNA: TGTGCCAGCACCGTAGCGGGAAATTCAGCCTACGAGCAGTACTTC
CDR3: CASTVAGNSAYEQYF

D: TRBD2
J: TRBJ2-3
length: 14
V: TRBV27
size: few
DNA: TGTGCCAGCAGATCCGGGACTAGCAGCGATACGCAGTATTTT
CDR3: CASRSGTSSDTQYF